This T cell receptor beta chain was retrieved from a study of T cells in Graves' hyperthyroidism and ophthalmopathy. Per the germline V gene, CDR1 is SEHNR and CDR2 is FQNEAQ (reference sequence). The CDR3 sequence is 13 residues long. Regarding the study as a whole: With a median lead of 6.5 months before onset, the model predicted ophthalmopathy. Blood also carried most thyroid clonotypes expanded above 0.001.

For this clonotype: Antigen unknown. This may come from a read error, since a much larger clone is one base off.

RNA transcripts provided the source from which TCR beta CDR3 regions were amplified. The primer set for the first-round RT-PCR of the TCR CDR3 was HTBI. TCRdb re-derived calls from the multiplex PCR reads in MiXCR, one entry per CDR3 protein. The sample yields just over 550,000 distinct CDR3 sequences, around 46% seen once. Source material: peripheral blood or thyroid tissue (not recorded which). This TCR was sampled from a woman younger than 35 with Graves' hyperthyroidism. V is TRBV7-9 and J is TRBJ2-5, with D possibly being TRBD2 (6 bases). The CDR3 bases are TGTGCCAGCAGCTTAGTGGGAGGCGAGACCCGGTACTTC. This sequence encodes CASSLVGGETRYF.